Following are 25 T cell receptor beta chains from one sample sequenced in a study of T-cell memory formation after mild COVID-19. TCRdb re-analysed the 5' RACE reads in MiXCR, keeping a single row per CDR3 protein. In the table there are about 82,000 distinct CDR3 sequences, roughly 13% of which are singletons. Source material: PBMCs or a T cell subset sorted from them (not recorded which). The receptors derive from a man aged 18 to 30 who had mild COVID-19 (a few samples of this study predate the infection). Cell type and time point are not known.

This clonotype was picked up a small number of times. This rearrangement joins TRBV9 to TRBJ2-1; TRBD2 agrees at 10 bases. Germline CDR1 and CDR2: SGDLS and YYNGEE. V was pared by 2 bases and J by 12 bases, with 11 bases of the junction left unmatched. The CDR3 consists of 15 residues. The CDR3 spells CASSVWVSGGSRQFF. CDR3 sequence (DNA): TGTGCCAGCAGCGTTTGGGTTAGCGGGGGGTCGAGGCAGTTCTTC.

In nucleotides, the CDR3 is TGCGCCAGCAGCTTAAGGGCAGGGTACGAGCAGTACTTC. It encodes CASSLRAGYEQYF. The genes are TRBV5-1 and TRBJ2-7, with a weak D call TRBD1 (5 bases). Per the germline V gene, CDR1 is SGHRS and CDR2 is YFSETQ. This CDR3 is built from 13 residues. V gave up 2 bases and J gave up 4 bases, with 10 bases separating them.

This clonotype was counted a few times. The chain combines TRBV5-1 with TRBJ2-3, with 16 bases lining up with TRBD2. The V gene end was trimmed by 3 bases and the J gene end by 6 bases; junction bases not matched to a gene: 4. CDR1 SGHRS and CDR2 YFSETQ come from the germline V gene. CDR3 length: 16 residues. As DNA, the CDR3 is TGCGCCAGCAGCTCGGGACTAGCGGGGGGGCGGGATACGCAGTATTTT. This translates into CASSSGLAGGRDTQYF.

This clonotype was detected ten times or more. The chain uses TRBV5-5 and TRBJ2-7; perhaps TRBD1 as D (6 bases). This CDR3 comprises 14 residues. CDR1 SGHKS and CDR2 YYEKEE come from the germline V gene (reference sequence). V lost 0 bases and J 3 bases, leaving 10 bases between the germline ends. The CDR3 region is CASSLGQANYEQYF. Written as DNA, the CDR3 is TGTGCCAGCAGCTTGGGACAGGCCAACTACGAGCAGTACTTC.

A few counts support this clonotype. The chain joins TRBV6-2 or TRBV6-3 to TRBJ2-7; 7 positions agree with TRBD1. The CDR3 spans 15 residues. The V gene end was trimmed by 5 bases and the J gene end by 0 bases; junction bases not matched to a gene: 7. CDR1 and CDR2 from the germline V gene are MNHEY and SVGEGT. The CDR3: CASSPTGMGSYEQYF. CDR3 nucleotide sequence: TGTGCCAGCAGTCCGACAGGGATGGGCTCCTACGAGCAGTACTTC.

The chain recombines TRBV7-9 with TRBJ2-7, with TRBD2 matching over 7 bases. Germline V gives CDR1 SEHNR, CDR2 FQNEAQ (reference sequence). The CDR3 has 11 amino acids. The CDR3 region is CASSPGLSLFV. The CDR3 nucleotides read TGTGCCAGCAGCCCGGGACTATCACTCTTTGTC.

The chain joins TRBV6-1 to TRBJ2-3; a weak D match, TRBD1 (6 bases). This CDR3 is built from 16 residues. Trimming shortened V by 1 base and J by 4 bases, and 15 bases separated the two germline ends. The germline gives CDR1 MNHNS, CDR2 SASEGT. The CDR3 DNA reads as TGTGCCAGCAGTGAAGGGGACACCGTGTTGGCAGATACGCAGTATTTT. Translating gives CASSEGDTVLADTQYF.

This clonotype was detected a few times. The rearrangement joins TRBV11-2 to TRBJ1-1, with unresolved D. V lost 2 bases and J 11 bases, leaving 9 bases between the germline ends. CDR1 is SGHAT and CDR2 is FQNNGV in the germline V gene. The CDR3 extends over 11 amino acids. Here the CDR3 DNA reads TGTGCCAGCAGCTTATTGGGAGGGGCTTTCTTT. Translating gives CASSLLGGAFF. Full variable domain (outside the CDR3, taken from reference TRBV11-2 and TRBJ1-1): EAGVAQSPRYKIIEKRQSVAFWCNPISGHATLYWYQQILGQGPKLLIQFQNNGVVDDSQLPKDRFSAERLKGVDSTLKIQPAKLEDSAVYLCASSLLGGAFFGQGTRLTVV.

The table lists this clonotype with many counts. J is TRBJ2-1 and V is TRBV4-3, with 8 bases that match TRBD1. The CDR3 has 15 residues. In germline, CDR1 is LGHNA, CDR2 YSLEER. With 0 bases clipped from V and 10 bases from J, the junction kept 8 bases outside the gene matches. The DNA of the CDR3 is TGCGCCAGCAGCCAAGACGGTCAGGGGGCCGGAGAGCAGTTCTTC. Its protein product is CASSQDGQGAGEQFF.

The chain uses TRBV7-2 and TRBJ2-1; 13 nucleotides match TRBD2. Germline CDR1 is SGHTA and CDR2 is FQGNSA. This CDR3 has 19 residues. The ends lost 2 bases at V and 5 bases at J; junction bases unmatched: 12. CDR3 coding DNA: TGTGCCAGCAGCTTATTGCCGGGACTAGCGGGGCCGCGGGACAATGAGCAGTTCTTC. Translation gives CASSLLPGLAGPRDNEQFF. Full variable domain (outside the CDR3, taken from reference TRBV7-2 and TRBJ2-1): GAGVSQSPSNKVTEKGKDVELRCDPISGHTALYWYRQSLGQGLEFLIYFQGNSAPDKSGLPSDRFSAERTGGSVSTLTIQRTQQEDSAVYLCASSLLPGLAGPRDNEQFFGPGTRLTVL.

This clonotype has a handful of counts. The CDR3 DNA sequence: TGTGCCAGCAGCACAGGCCGGGCCCGCACAGATACGCAGTATTTT. This translates into CASSTGRARTDTQYF. This chain uses TRBV5-5 with TRBJ2-3; tentative D call: TRBD1 (5 bases). Per the germline V gene, CDR1 is SGHKS and CDR2 is YYEKEE (reference sequence). The CDR3 spans 15 residues. V lost 4 bases to trimming and J lost 1 base, with 13 bases between them. The entire variable domain, with the rest obtained from reference TRBV5-5 and TRBJ2-3, is as follows: DAGVTQSPTHLIKTRGQQVTLRCSPISGHKSVSWYQQVLGQGPQFIFQYYEKEERGRGNFPDRFSARQFPNYSSELNVNALLLGDSALYLCASSTGRARTDTQYFGPGTRLTVL.

This clonotype was found many times. The DNA of the CDR3 is TGTGCCAGCAGCGCGACAGGGGCCGAGCAGTACGTC. Residues: CASSATGAEQYV. This sequence joins TRBV12-3 or TRBV12-4 and TRBJ2-7, with 8 bases lining up with TRBD1. Unmatched junction bases numbered 4, after V lost 6 bases and J lost 6 bases. The CDR3 is 12 residues long.

The chain has TRBV5-1 and TRBJ1-2, with TRBD1 as a possible D gene (6 bases). The CDR3 extends over 17 amino acids. Looked up from germline, CDR1 is SGHRS and CDR2 is YFSETQ. Trimming shortened V by 3 bases and J by 5 bases, and 23 bases separated the two germline ends. CDR3 sequence: CASSWHEPSGEGYGYTF. The DNA for the CDR3 is TGCGCCAGCAGCTGGCACGAACCCTCAGGGGAAGGGTATGGCTACACCTTC.

V gene TRBV6-1 combines with J gene TRBJ2-2; D unclear. Germline V gene lookup returns CDR1 MNHNS and CDR2 SASEGT. The CDR3 loop spans 16 amino acids. Between the trimmed V and J ends, which lost 2 bases and 1 base, there was a span of 11 bases. CDR3 amino acids: CASSEWESGNTGELFF. In DNA form, the CDR3 reads TGTGCCAGCAGTGAATGGGAATCGGGGAACACCGGGGAGCTGTTTTTT.

This clonotype was detected only a few times. V gene TRBV11-3 combines with J gene TRBJ2-1, with 8 bases matching TRBD1. Germline V gene sequence: CDR1 SGHNT, CDR2 YENEEA. The V segment lost 5 bases and the J segment 9 bases; nucleotides outside the gene matches: 9. The CDR3 spans 14 residues. DNA for the CDR3: TGTGCCAGCAGCACTCGGGACAGGATCTGTGAGCAGTTCTTC. This gives the protein CASSTRDRICEQFF.

The chain recombines TRBV13 with TRBJ2-7, with TRBD1 as a possible D gene (6 bases). Trimming shortened V by 6 bases and J by 2 bases, and 20 bases separated the two germline ends. Germline assignment: CDR1 PRHDT and CDR2 FYEKMQ (reference sequence). This CDR3 contains 16 residues. CDR3 nucleotide sequence: TGTGCCAGCAGTTCCTCCAGCAGGGGTTTTGCCTACGAGCAGTACGTC. Residues: CASSSSSRGFAYEQYV.

This clonotype was found a few times. The V and J genes are TRBV12-5 and TRBJ2-1; tentative D call: TRBD1 (5 bases). CDR3 length equals 14 residues. CDR1 is LGHNT and CDR2 is FRNRAP in the germline V gene. V lost 5 bases to trimming and J lost 9 bases, with 17 bases between them. Here the CDR3 DNA reads TGTGCTAGTGGTATCCCCGCAGGGTCGGGTGAGCAGTTCTTC. It encodes CASGIPAGSGEQFF.

This clonotype showed up just a few times. The chain joins TRBV27 to TRBJ2-2, with D unclear. Looked up from germline, CDR1 is MNHEY and CDR2 is SMNVEV (reference sequence). V shed 2 bases and J shed 3 bases, with 7 bases lying between them. The CDR3 is made up of 14 amino acids. The CDR3 nucleotides are TGTGCCAGCAGTTTAATCTCCTACACCGGGGAGCTGTTTTTT. Protein sequence: CASSLISYTGELFF.

The V call is TRBV9, the J call TRBJ2-5; D possibly corresponds to TRBD2 (6 bases). The germline CDR1 and CDR2 sequences are SGDLS and YYNGEE. The CDR3 covers 16 residues. The ends were cut back, 3 bases at V and 1 base at J, with 16 bases in the middle. The CDR3 DNA sequence: TGTGCCAGCAGCGAAAGACTAGTCCCGGGCCAAGAGACCCAGTACTTC. Residues: CASSERLVPGQETQYF.

This clonotype was counted between two and nine times. The rearrangement links TRBV28 to TRBJ1-6; 10 nucleotides match TRBD1. With V trimmed by 6 bases and J by 0 bases, 20 bases remained unmatched. The CDR3 is made up of 22 amino acids. Germline CDR1 is MDHEN and CDR2 is SYDVKM. The CDR3 reads CASRSPHRQGADLYSYNSPLHF. The DNA for the CDR3 is TGTGCCAGCAGGTCACCCCACCGACAGGGGGCGGATTTGTACTCCTATAATTCACCCCTCCACTTT.

This clonotype was counted between two and nine times. The chain links TRBV20-1 to TRBJ1-5, with D perhaps TRBD1 (6 bases). Trimming shortened V by 3 bases and J by 5 bases, and 11 bases separated the two germline ends. CDR3 length: 13 residues. In germline, CDR1 is DFQATT, CDR2 SNEGSKA (reference sequence). The CDR3 region is CSASSRGHQPQHF. DNA of the CDR3: TGCAGTGCTAGTTCCAGGGGTCATCAGCCCCAGCATTTT.

The CDR3 region is CASSYGPTAQPQHF. The CDR3 DNA is TGTGCCAGCAGTTATGGGCCTACGGCGCAGCCCCAGCATTTT. V gene TRBV6-5 combines with J gene TRBJ1-5, with D hard to call. Trimming removed 3 bases at V and 7 bases at J, with 13 bases between. This CDR3 contains 14 residues. The germline V gene has CDR1 MNHEY and CDR2 SVGAGI.

The genes are TRBV27 and TRBJ2-3; 10 positions match TRBD2. V lost 5 bases, J lost 3 bases, and 5 bases stayed unmatched. Germline V gives CDR1 MNHEY, CDR2 SMNVEV (reference sequence). The CDR3 totals 15 residues. Here the CDR3 reads CASSKLAGTTDTQYF. In DNA form, the CDR3 reads TGTGCCAGCAGTAAACTAGCGGGGACGACAGATACGCAGTATTTT.

There are a few counts of this clonotype. CDR3 loop: CASSLTGVETQYF. The CDR3 DNA reads TGTGCCAGCAGCTTAACGGGGGTTGAGACCCAGTACTTC. This chain uses TRBV7-3 with TRBJ2-5, with D perhaps given as TRBD1 or TRBD2 (5 bases each). CDR1 and CDR2 from the germline V gene are SGHTA and FQGTGA. The CDR3 loop spans 13 amino acids. V lost 0 bases to trimming and J lost 5 bases, with 7 bases between them.

This clonotype was recorded a few times. This chain joins TRBV6-1 and TRBJ2-7, with 9 bases that match TRBD1. Looked up from germline, CDR1 is MNHNS and CDR2 is SASEGT. This CDR3 comprises 15 residues. J gave up 3 bases and V 1 base, and 4 bases lay outside the gene matches. The CDR3 loop is CASSEVGTGFYEQYF. As DNA, the CDR3 is TGTGCCAGCAGTGAAGTGGGGACAGGGTTCTACGAGCAGTACTTC.